This T cell receptor beta chain is drawn from a study of blood T cells in healthy people across ages (dated by TCRdb to about 2015). For context, the study as a whole: Template switching captured roughly one uniquely barcoded TCR beta cDNA molecule per two T cells in model experiments. The donors were divided into four age groups: young (average 16 years), middle-aged (almost 40), aged (62) and long-lived (around 87). Using the same blood draw, the study looked at two additional independent replicas of 1 million unique cDNA reads for two donors, one aged 18 to 29 and the other aged 80 or older. Age-related changes in TCR beta repertoire diversity were measured in the study by deep sequencing normalized with unique cDNA molecular identifiers. To avoid experimental bias, donors of different ages were randomly spread across the sequencing lanes.

On the study overall, not on this receptor specifically: Observed TCR beta diversity per million T cells fell roughly linearly with age, and a significant reduction was already apparent by age around 36. There was a strong correlation between observed TCR beta diversity and the percentage of naive T cells measured by flow cytometry. Conclusive comparison of naive and antigen-experienced compartments was prevented by the profiling of bulk unsorted PBMCs. The long-lived group showed more naive CD4+ T cells, fewer expanded clones and increased TCR diversity than the aged group, suggesting age selection. Because the CMV infection status of the donors was unknown, age-related changes in expanded clonotypes may potentially have been confounded. Total diversity estimates from one million sequenced T cells were considered lower bounds and underestimates.

Receptor amplification or capture employed 5' RACE. The data were produced on an Illumina HiSeq 2500. The second PCR ran for roughly 7 to 11 cycles and used a J-beta primer mix along with a sample-barcoded 5' primer. A template-switch 5' adaptor carrying 12 random nucleotides introduced a unique molecular identifier onto each TCR beta cDNA molecule. Each sample yielded at least 3 million CDR3-containing paired-end reads. All of the RNA was converted into first-strand cDNA using the Mint cDNA synthesis kit, with a TRBC-specific oligonucleotide serving as the primer. Following uracil-DNA glycosylase treatment, all cDNA underwent a first 18-cycle PCR with the universal primers M1SS and BC2_uni_R. Per the original workflow: Normalization of each sample was performed by random selection of 1 million high-quality reads, each carrying a distinct molecular identifier. Instead of being binned into consensus sequences, reads with shared molecular identifiers were discarded. MiTCR, set to a Q25 quality threshold and the strictest error-elimination algorithm, was used for CDR3 identification, clonotype clustering and error correction. A nonparametric unseen species model with Euler transformation was used to estimate a lower bound on total TCR beta diversity. The public reads were reanalyzed by TCRdb: fastp trimming at Q25, MiXCR alignment, in-frame beta chains only. Rows are unified per CDR3 protein, each entry keeping the most common DNA and genes. What appears here as the V and J calls and clone size reflects TCRdb's work, not the paper's. Present in this sample are 1.5 million to 2 million distinct CDR3 sequences, approximately 50% of which were seen just once. The ten largest clones add up to around 2.1% of the sample.

The roughly 39 donors, aged 6 to 90 years, were systemically healthy Caucasian individuals from Russia. Approximately 9 milliliters of peripheral blood were collected from each donor into EDTA-treated Vacutainer tubes. Ficoll-Paque density-gradient centrifugation was used to isolate PBMCs, with at least 6.5 million per sample. Total RNA was extracted from PBMCs with Trizol reagent, with at least 5 micrograms obtained per sample. For every donor, flow cytometry on a PBMC aliquot measured the percentage of naive CD45RAhigh/CD27high T cells. As concerns this clonotype: Its antigen is unknown. Base qualities are not at hand, and no much larger clone is one base apart.

Measured from the cysteine to the phenylalanine, the CDR3 is 15 residues long. Only the CDR3 region is kept as DNA, spanning 45 bases read in frame from base 1. Reading the germline V gene gives CDR1 MDHEN and CDR2 SYDVKM. The junction carries 13 bases between V and J, which are trimmed by 5 bases and 3 bases respectively. Material: blood. The receptor was isolated from a woman in her thirties or forties in good health. The chain joins TRBV28 to TRBJ1-4; no confident D gene assignment can be made. The base sequence is TGTGCCAGCAGTCCCCACAGATCCCCTAATGAAAAACTGTTTTTT. Translated, this gives CASSPHRSPNEKLFF.